The T cell receptor beta chain described here comes from a study of T cells in Graves' hyperthyroidism and ophthalmopathy. Study information: Peripheral blood samples were taken at initial diagnosis, prior to any treatment.

General observations from the study: From stable hyperthyroidism, ophthalmopathy was set apart by a 13 V-J model.

PBMCs stemmed from less than 13 ml fresh peripheral blood. This clonotype was counted a few times. Antigen specificity is unknown. The source material, RNA transcripts, was used to amplify TCR beta CDR3 regions. Carried out on the TCR CDR3, a first-round RT-PCR used the HTBI primer set. TCRdb ran MiXCR on the multiplex PCR reads and lists one entry per CDR3 protein. This sample yields 250,000 to 350,000 distinct CDR3 sequences, of which over 15% are seen a single time; about 51% belongs to the top ten. Germline V CDR1 and CDR2: SEHNR, FQNEAQ (reference sequence). There are 11 residues in the CDR3. Trimming pared 3 bases from V and 7 bases from J, leaving 3 bases between.

The rearrangement uses TRBV7-9 and TRBJ1-4, with D unresolved. The TCR originated in a woman aged 55-75 years with Graves' ophthalmopathy. The source material was blood. CDR3 DNA sequence: TGTGCCAGCAGCTTCAGTGAAAAACTGTTTTTT. This translates into CASSFSEKLFF.